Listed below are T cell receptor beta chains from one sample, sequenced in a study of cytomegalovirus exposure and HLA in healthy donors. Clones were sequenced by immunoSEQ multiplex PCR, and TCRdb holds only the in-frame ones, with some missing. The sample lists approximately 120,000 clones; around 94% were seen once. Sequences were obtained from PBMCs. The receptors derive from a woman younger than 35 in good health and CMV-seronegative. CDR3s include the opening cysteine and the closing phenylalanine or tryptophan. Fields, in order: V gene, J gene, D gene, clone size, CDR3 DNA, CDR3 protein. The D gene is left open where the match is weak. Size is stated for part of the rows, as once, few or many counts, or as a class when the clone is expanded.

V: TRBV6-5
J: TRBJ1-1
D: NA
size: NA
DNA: TGTGCCAGCAGTTCCACAGGGATCCCTGAAGCTTTCTTT
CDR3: CASSSTGIPEAFF

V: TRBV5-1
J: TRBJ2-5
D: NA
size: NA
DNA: TGCGCCAGCAGCGGAGGTGACGGCGAGACCCAGTACTTC
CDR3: CASSGGDGETQYF

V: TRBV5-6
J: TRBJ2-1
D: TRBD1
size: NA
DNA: TGTGCCAGCAGTCCCAAAATCCCCCTCCGGGACAGGAGAATCAATGAGCAGTTCTTC
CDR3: CASSPKIPLRDRRINEQFF

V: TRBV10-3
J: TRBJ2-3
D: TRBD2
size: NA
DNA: TGTGCCATCAGCACAGGGACTAGCGGGGACGATACGCAGTATTTT
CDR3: CAISTGTSGDDTQYF

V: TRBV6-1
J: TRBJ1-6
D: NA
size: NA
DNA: TGTGCCAGCAGCCCACATTTCTCCTATAATTCACCCCTCCACTTT
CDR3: CASSPHFSYNSPLHF

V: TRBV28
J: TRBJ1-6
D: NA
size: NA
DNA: TGTGCCAGCAGTCCGCACAGGGAAGGCCATTCACCCCTCCACTTT
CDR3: CASSPHREGHSPLHF

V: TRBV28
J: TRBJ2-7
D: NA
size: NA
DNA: TGTGCCAGCAGCCCTGATCGACCAGGGATATACGAGCAGTACTTC
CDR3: CASSPDRPGIYEQYF

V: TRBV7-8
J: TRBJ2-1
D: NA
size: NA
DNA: TGTGCCAGCCGCGGGTCCGATGAGCAGTTCTTC
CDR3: CASRGSDEQFF

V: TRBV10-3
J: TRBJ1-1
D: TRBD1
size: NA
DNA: TGTGCCATCAGTGAGTCCGACAGGGGGAACACTGAAGCTTTCTTT
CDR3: CAISESDRGNTEAFF

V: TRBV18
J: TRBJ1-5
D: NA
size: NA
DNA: TGTGCCAGCTCATCTTACGACAGCCCCAATCAGCCCCAGCATTTT
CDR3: CASSSYDSPNQPQHF

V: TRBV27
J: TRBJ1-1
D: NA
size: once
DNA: TGTGCCAGCAGTTTGGCAGGGCGTGGGAACACTGAAGCTTTCTTT
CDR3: CASSLAGRGNTEAFF

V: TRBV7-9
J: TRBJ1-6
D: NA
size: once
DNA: TGTGCCAGCAGCTTCCAAGGGAGCTCCTATAATTCACCCCTCCACTTT
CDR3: CASSFQGSSYNSPLHF

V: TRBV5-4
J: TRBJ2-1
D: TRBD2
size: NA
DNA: TGTGCCAGCAGCTCTAGCGGGGACTCCTACAATGAGCAGTTCTTC
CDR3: CASSSSGDSYNEQFF

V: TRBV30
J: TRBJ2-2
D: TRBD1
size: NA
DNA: TGTGCCTGGAGTAAGGACAGGACGGGTGGAGGGGAGCTGTTTTTT
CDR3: CAWSKDRTGGGELFF

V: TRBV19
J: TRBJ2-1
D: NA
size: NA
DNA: TGTGCCAGTTCAGGGGCCTACAATGAGCAGTTCTTC
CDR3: CASSGAYNEQFF

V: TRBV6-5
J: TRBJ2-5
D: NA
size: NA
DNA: TGTGCCAGCAGCTTGGACAGCCCCAGGGAGACCCAGTACTTC
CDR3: CASSLDSPRETQYF

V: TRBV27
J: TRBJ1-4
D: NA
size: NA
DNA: TGTGCCAGCAGGGAAAGGGGAGGAAAACTGTTTTTT
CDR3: CASRERGGKLFF

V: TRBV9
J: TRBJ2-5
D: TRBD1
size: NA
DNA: TGTGCCAGCAGCGGGCGGACAGGGGTTGAGACCCAGTACTTC
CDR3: CASSGRTGVETQYF

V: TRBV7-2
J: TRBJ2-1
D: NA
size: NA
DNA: TGTGCCAGCAGCCCCTCTAGCGACTCCTACAATGAGCAGTTCTTC
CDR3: CASSPSSDSYNEQFF

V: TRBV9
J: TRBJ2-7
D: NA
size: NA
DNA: TGTGCCAGCAGCGTAGATGTGGGAGGCTACGAGCAGTACTTC
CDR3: CASSVDVGGYEQYF

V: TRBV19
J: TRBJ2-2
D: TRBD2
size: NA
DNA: TGTGCCAGTAGTGTCACGGGGGGGCCGGCCACCGGGGAGCTGTTTTTT
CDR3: CASSVTGGPATGELFF

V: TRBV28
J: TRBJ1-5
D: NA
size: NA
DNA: TGTGCCAGCAGTTCACCAGATCAGCCCCAGCATTTT
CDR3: CASSSPDQPQHF

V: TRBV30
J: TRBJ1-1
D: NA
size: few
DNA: TGTGCCTGGAGCCGGCAGGGAGGAAGTGAAGCTTTCTTT
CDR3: CAWSRQGGSEAFF

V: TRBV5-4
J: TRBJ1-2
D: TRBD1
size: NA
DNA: TGTGCCAGCAGCGAAGGGGGCACTGTTGGCTATGGCTACACCTTC
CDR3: CASSEGGTVGYGYTF

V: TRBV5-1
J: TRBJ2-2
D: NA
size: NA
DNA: TGCGCCAGCAGCCTGAGTCTGGACACCGGGGAGCTGTTTTTT
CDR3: CASSLSLDTGELFF

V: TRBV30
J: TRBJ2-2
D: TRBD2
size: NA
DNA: TGTGCCTGGACTGTGGGGCACGGGACTAGCGGGAGCGGGGAGCTGTTTTTT
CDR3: CAWTVGHGTSGSGELFF

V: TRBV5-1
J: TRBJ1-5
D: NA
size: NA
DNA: TGCGCCAGCAGCTTGTCTGGGGGCGCCCAGCCCCAGCATTTT
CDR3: CASSLSGGAQPQHF

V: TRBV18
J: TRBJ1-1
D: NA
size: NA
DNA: TGTGCCAGCTCACCCCCGGGAAGGGAGGGAAGGAACACTGAAGCTTTCTTT
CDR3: CASSPPGREGRNTEAFF

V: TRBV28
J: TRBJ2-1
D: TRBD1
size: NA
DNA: TGTGCCAGCAGGGGGACGGGACAGGGAATTGCAGAGCAGTTCTTC
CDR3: CASRGTGQGIAEQFF

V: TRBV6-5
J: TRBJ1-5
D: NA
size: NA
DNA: TGTGCCAGCAGTTATTCGACAGATTACCCCCAGCATTTT
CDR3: CASSYSTDYPQHF

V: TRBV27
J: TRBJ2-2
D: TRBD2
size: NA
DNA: TGTGCCAGCAGTTCTAGCGGTGCCGGGGAGCTGTTTTTT
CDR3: CASSSSGAGELFF

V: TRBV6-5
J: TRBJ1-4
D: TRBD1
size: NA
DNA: TGTGCCAGCAGGCCGGGACAGGCAAATGAAAAACTGTTTTTT
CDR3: CASRPGQANEKLFF

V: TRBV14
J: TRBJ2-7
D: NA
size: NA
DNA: TGTGCCAGCAGCCAAGGGTACCGAATCTTTACAGGTTTTAACGAGCAGTACTTC
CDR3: CASSQGYRIFTGFNEQYF

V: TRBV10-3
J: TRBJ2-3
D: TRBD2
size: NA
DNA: TGTGCCATCAGTGAACTATCGGCGGGGGCAGATACGCAGTATTTT
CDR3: CAISELSAGADTQYF

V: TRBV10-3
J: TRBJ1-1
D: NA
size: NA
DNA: TGTGCCACCTACGCCGGGGGGCGGAACACTGAAGCTTTCTTT
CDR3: CATYAGGRNTEAFF

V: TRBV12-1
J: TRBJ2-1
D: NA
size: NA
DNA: TGTGCCAGCAGCTTGATGAAATGGACAGGGCCGGATGAGCAGTTCTTC
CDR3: CASSLMKWTGPDEQFF

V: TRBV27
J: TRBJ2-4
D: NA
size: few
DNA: TGTGCCAGCAGTCTCTCCGGGACAAAAACAACCCTAGCCAAAAACATTCAGTACTTC
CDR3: CASSLSGTKTTLAKNIQYF

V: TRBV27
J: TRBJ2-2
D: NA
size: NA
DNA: TGTGCCAGCAGCTTGCGACTTACCGGGGAGCTGTTTTTT
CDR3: CASSLRLTGELFF

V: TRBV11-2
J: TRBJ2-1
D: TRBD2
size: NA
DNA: TGTGCCAGCAGTTCTCCTAGCGGGAGGATCAGCTCCTACAATGAGCAGTTCTTC
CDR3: CASSSPSGRISSYNEQFF

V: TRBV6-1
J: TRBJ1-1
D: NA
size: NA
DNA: TGTGCCAGCACACCTCGACAGCACACTGAAGCTTTCTTT
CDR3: CASTPRQHTEAFF

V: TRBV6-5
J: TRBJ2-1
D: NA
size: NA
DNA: TGTGCCAGCAGTTACTCTTCGACTTATGAGCAGTTCTTC
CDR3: CASSYSSTYEQFF

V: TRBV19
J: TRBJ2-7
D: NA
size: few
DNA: TGTGCCAGTAGTGTCGCAGGGGCCTACGAGCAGTACTTC
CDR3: CASSVAGAYEQYF

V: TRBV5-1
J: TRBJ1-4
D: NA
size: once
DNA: TGCGCCAGCAGCCGGACAGAGAATGAAAAGCTGTTTTTT
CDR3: CASSRTENEKLFF

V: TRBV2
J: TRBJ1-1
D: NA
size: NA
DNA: TGTGCCAGCAGTGGGGGCGGGAACACTGAAGCTTTCTTT
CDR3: CASSGGGNTEAFF